A selection of T cell receptor beta chains follows, all from one sample in a study of blood T cell repertoires in COVID-19. Sequencing was performed with immunoSEQ multiplex PCR; in TCRdb, only in-frame clones are kept and a portion is missing. The sample includes 200,000 to 250,000 clones, approximately 90% seen only once; the top ten take 2% to 3%. Material for sequencing was peripheral blood. These receptors all come from a man aged 25-40 years with COVID-19, enrolled during active disease. Each CDR3 is given with its conserved first and last residue. A D gene is named only where the DNA matches it firmly. For some rows the clone size is stated as once, few or many, or as a class when expanded; others skip it.

>NA|TRBD1|TRBV5-1|TRBJ1-2
CASSSSQGAGYGYTF
TGCGCCAGCAGCTCCTCACAGGGGGCCGGCTATGGCTACACCTTC
>NA|NA|TRBV2|TRBJ2-1
CASSPPWTESNEQFF
TGTGCCAGCAGTCCGCCTTGGACAGAGTCCAATGAGCAGTTCTTC
>NA|NA|TRBV19|TRBJ2-7
CASSREGAPYEQYF
TGTGCCAGTAGTAGAGAAGGGGCCCCCTACGAGCAGTACTTC
>NA|NA|TRBV11-1|TRBJ2-7
CASSLTEINEQYF
TGTGCCAGCAGCTTAACCGAGATCAACGAGCAGTACTTC
>NA|NA|TRBV7-2|TRBJ1-5
CASSPRTGPEPQHF
TGTGCCAGCAGCCCTCGAACAGGTCCGGAGCCCCAGCATTTT
>once|NA|TRBV18|TRBJ1-1
CASSPPDSSEAFF
TGTGCCAGCTCACCACCGGACAGTAGCGAAGCTTTCTTT
>NA|TRBD1|TRBV5-6|TRBJ2-3
CASSSLIGTGIGDTQYF
TGTGCCAGCAGCTCGCTTATAGGGACAGGTATTGGAGATACGCAGTATTTT
>NA|TRBD1|TRBV5-8|TRBJ1-2
CASSSPGEGADGYTF
TGTGCCAGCAGCTCCCCTGGTGAGGGGGCGGATGGCTACACCTTC
>NA|NA|TRBV4-2|TRBJ1-6
CASSQDSGRWSPLHF
TGTGCCAGCAGCCAAGATAGCGGGAGGTGGTCACCCCTCCACTTT
>NA|NA|TRBV3-1/TRBV3-2|TRBJ1-5
CASSARRNQPQHF
TGTGCCAGCAGCGCACGGCGGAATCAGCCCCAGCATTTT
>NA|NA|TRBV5-6|TRBJ2-2
CASTAGGRTGELFF
TGTGCCAGCACGGCAGGGGGGCGAACCGGGGAGCTGTTTTTT
>NA|NA|TRBV19|TRBJ1-5
CASSPGLRGNQPQHF
TGTGCCAGTAGTCCGGGACTTCGGGGCAATCAGCCCCAGCATTTT
>once|NA|TRBV11-1|TRBJ2-7
CASSFPGGLTYEQYF
TGTGCCAGCAGCTTCCCCGGGGGGCTGACCTACGAGCAGTACTTC
>NA|TRBD1|TRBV28|TRBJ2-1
CASSGSTGGGEQFF
TGTGCCAGCAGTGGGTCGACAGGGGGAGGTGAGCAGTTCTTC
>NA|TRBD2|TRBV4-2|TRBJ2-7
CASSQETSGGYEQYF
TGTGCCAGCAGCCAAGAGACTAGCGGGGGTTACGAGCAGTACTTC
>NA|NA|TRBV27|TRBJ1-1
CASSLSRGTEAFF
TGTGCCAGCAGTTTATCAAGGGGCACTGAAGCTTTCTTT
>NA|NA|TRBV27|TRBJ1-2
CASRAGLSYGYTF
TGTGCCAGCAGGGCAGGGCTTAGCTATGGCTACACCTTC
>NA|NA|TRBV5-1|TRBJ2-1
CASSLDPGNEQFF
TGCGCCAGCAGCTTGGACCCGGGCAATGAGCAGTTCTTC
>NA|NA|TRBV5-4|TRBJ1-6
CASSSVFNSPLHF
TGTGCCAGCAGTTCGGTCTTTAATTCACCCCTCCACTTT
>NA|NA|TRBV7-8|TRBJ1-2
CASSFQGSYGYTF
TGTGCCAGCAGCTTTCAGGGTAGTTATGGCTACACCTTC
>NA|NA|TRBV4-3|TRBJ1-5
CASSQGSGSNQPQHF
TGCGCCAGCAGCCAAGGGTCAGGTTCCAATCAGCCCCAGCATTTT
>NA|TRBD1|TRBV3-1/TRBV3-2|TRBJ1-1
CASSQDSGQDNEAFF
TGTGCCAGCAGCCAAGACAGCGGACAGGACAATGAAGCTTTCTTT
>NA|TRBD1|TRBV2|TRBJ2-7
CASRKTGDYEQYF
TGTGCCAGCAGGAAGACAGGGGACTACGAGCAGTACTTC
>NA|TRBD2|TRBV4-1|TRBJ2-7
CASSQRTSGRTESSYEQYF
TGCGCCAGCAGCCAAAGGACTAGCGGGAGGACCGAAAGCTCCTACGAGCAGTACTTC
>NA|NA|TRBV30|TRBJ1-6
CAWSSSGHLSSYNSPLHF
TGTGCCTGGAGCTCCTCTGGACACCTGAGCTCCTATAATTCACCCCTCCACTTT
>NA|TRBD2|TRBV7-3|TRBJ2-7
CASSALGAGGTDEQYF
TGTGCCAGCAGCGCCCTAGGGGCGGGAGGGACCGACGAGCAGTACTTC
>NA|TRBD2|TRBV6-5|TRBJ2-2
CASRAGGDTGELFF
TGTGCCAGCAGAGCGGGGGGGGACACCGGGGAGCTGTTTTTT
>NA|NA|TRBV7-9|TRBJ2-2
CASSLALAPSTGELFF
TGTGCCAGCAGCTTAGCCCTAGCCCCGAGTACCGGGGAGCTGTTTTTT
>NA|TRBD1|TRBV7-8|TRBJ2-3
CASSANRGGTDTQYF
TGTGCCAGCAGCGCTAACAGGGGGGGCACAGATACGCAGTATTTT
>NA|TRBD1|TRBV6-2/TRBV6-3|TRBJ1-5
CASSTGTGGQPQHF
TGTGCCAGCAGTACGGGGACAGGCGGTCAGCCCCAGCATTTT
>many|NA|TRBV5-1|TRBJ1-2
CASSPDTIPNYGYTF
TGCGCCAGCAGCCCCGACACAATCCCTAACTATGGCTACACCTTC